Listed here are 27 T cell receptor beta chains from one sample, sequenced in a study of cytomegalovirus exposure and HLA in healthy donors. In the PCR, 60 Vbeta and 13 Jbeta primers were used. The method was immunoSEQ multiplex PCR; TCRdb's version includes in-frame clones alone and lacks a portion of them. The sample holds some 50,000 clones, 72% seen once. Sequencing input: PBMCs. Receptor source: a woman in her 50s in good health and CMV-seropositive.

This clone was detected a few times. V gene TRBV5-5 combines with J gene TRBJ1-1; 7 bases line up with TRBD1. The germline V gene has CDR1 SGHKS and CDR2 YYEKEE (reference sequence). This CDR3 is built from 15 residues. The V segment lost 5 bases and the J segment 7 bases; nucleotides outside the gene matches: 14. The chain's CDR3 is CASSSQGVSGVEAFF. CDR3 sequence (DNA): TGTGCCAGCAGTTCCCAGGGGGTTTCGGGGGTTGAAGCTTTCTTT.

V gene TRBV28 combines with J gene TRBJ1-2, with D possibly being TRBD1 (5 bases). The CDR3 runs 15 residues. V was cut by 1 base and J by 8 bases, with 17 bases left in between. Germline-derived CDR1 and CDR2 are MDHEN and SYDVKM. Here the CDR3 reads CASSLYQGETRGYTF. Written as DNA, the CDR3 is TGTGCCAGCAGTTTATACCAGGGCGAAACACGGGGCTACACCTTC.

This clone was seen only a few times. The chain employs TRBV4-1 and TRBJ1-1; D perhaps matches TRBD1 (6 bases). CDR3 length: 14 residues. Germline values: CDR1 MGHRA, CDR2 YSYEKL. V lost 6 bases and J 4 bases, leaving 15 bases between the germline ends. The CDR3: CASRGVLRGTEAFF. CDR3 bases: TGCGCCAGCAGGGGGGTTCTCAGGGGCACTGAAGCTTTCTTT.

This clone appeared a few times. The gene calls are TRBV15 and TRBJ2-3; 8 nucleotides line up with TRBD2. Trimming removed 0 bases from V and 4 bases from J; junction bases left unmatched: 3. The CDR3 consists of 15 residues. Germline CDR1 reads LNHNV; CDR2 reads YYDKDF (reference sequence). The CDR3 bases are TGTGCCACCAGCAGAGACACGGGAGGGGCAGATACGCAGTATTTT. Protein sequence: CATSRDTGGADTQYF.

The chain links TRBV9 to TRBJ2-3; tentatively, D is TRBD2 (6 bases). Looked up from germline, CDR1 is SGDLS and CDR2 is YYNGEE. The CDR3 runs to 17 residues. V shed 0 bases and J shed 6 bases, with 20 bases lying between them. Written as DNA, the CDR3 is TGTGCCAGCAGCGTAGGCGTTTTCGCGGGGTCCCTCGATACGCAGTATTTT. It codes for CASSVGVFAGSLDTQYF.

This clone was detected only a few times. The chain links TRBV2 to TRBJ2-2; 15 bases map to TRBD2. Germline V gene data show CDR1 as SNHLY and CDR2 as FYNNEI. Germline trimming cut 3 bases from V and 8 bases from J; bases unmatched to any gene: 4. CDR3 length: 16 residues. The CDR3 DNA reads TGTGCCAGCAGTGAGGGACTAGCGGGAGGAGTGGGGGAGCTGTTTTTT. It specifies CASSEGLAGGVGELFF.

The genes are TRBV6-5 and TRBJ2-7; tentatively, D is TRBD1 (7 bases). V was shortened by 0 bases and J by 5 bases, with 14 bases between the two germline ends. CDR1 is MNHEY, CDR2 SVGAGI, per germline. This CDR3 comprises 15 residues. CDR3 DNA: TGTGCCAGCAGTTACTCACCGGAGGGGGCCGACGAGCAGTACTTC. Protein product: CASSYSPEGADEQYF.

As regards this clone: This specimen includes other DNA sequences encoding the same CDR3. V usage is TRBV28 and J usage is TRBJ2-7; tentative D call: TRBD1 (6 bases). V was clipped by 3 bases and J by 4 bases, with 7 bases between them. The CDR3 loop spans 12 amino acids. In germline, CDR1 is MDHEN, CDR2 SYDVKM. The CDR3 protein is CASSLRGYEQYF. In DNA form, the CDR3 reads TGTGCCAGCAGTTTGAGGGGGTACGAGCAGTACTTC.

The chain joins TRBV5-1 to TRBJ1-2; 8 bases are shared with TRBD1. Germline lookup yields CDR1 SGHRS and CDR2 YFSETQ. V lost 2 bases, J lost 2 bases, and 8 bases stayed unmatched. CDR3 size: 16 residues. The CDR3 nucleotides are TGCGCCAGCAGCTTAGACCCAGGGGGCAGGAACTATGGCTACACCTTC. This codes for CASSLDPGGRNYGYTF.

The chain links TRBV5-5 to TRBJ2-1, with D possibly matching TRBD2 (5 bases). V gave up 0 bases and J gave up 15 bases, with 13 bases separating them. The CDR3 spans 12 residues. CDR1 and CDR2 (germline): SGHKS, YYEKEE (reference sequence). For the CDR3, the DNA is TGTGCCAGCAGCTTGGGGGGTCGAGGGCCGTTCTTC. It encodes CASSLGGRGPFF.

This clone was observed a handful of times. CDR3 sequence (DNA): TGTGCCAGCAGTGAAGTAACGGTCCCTCCGCGAGATGAGCAGTTCTTC. Translated, it gives CASSEVTVPPRDEQFF. The chain has TRBV6-1 and TRBJ2-1; the D is unclear. The CDR3 covers 16 residues. Germline CDR1 MNHNS, CDR2 SASEGT. V lost 1 base and J 8 bases, leaving 18 bases between the germline ends.

A few counts support this clone. V usage is TRBV7-9 and J usage is TRBJ2-1; TRBD2 matches at 10 bases. Per germline, CDR1 SEHNR and CDR2 FQNEAQ (reference sequence). Trimming took 6 bases from V and 7 from J; bases not matched to a gene: 3. The CDR3 is 13 amino acids. Written as DNA, the CDR3 is TGTGCCAGCAGACCTAGCGGGGGAAATGAGCAGTTCTTC. It codes for CASRPSGGNEQFF.

The chain employs TRBV7-3 and TRBJ1-2; D unclear. This CDR3 is built from 13 residues. In germline, CDR1 is SGHTA, CDR2 FQGTGA. V was trimmed by 5 bases and J by 4 bases, leaving 11 bases between them. CDR3 sequence: CASSPGVGYGYTF. DNA for the CDR3: TGTGCCAGCAGCCCCGGGGTCGGCTATGGCTACACCTTC.

This rearrangement joins TRBV4-3 to TRBJ1-1; D remains unclear. The CDR3 consists of 14 residues. The germline CDR1 and CDR2 sequences are LGHNA and YSLEER. Trimming pared 0 bases from V and 6 bases from J, leaving 11 bases between. As DNA, the CDR3 is TGCGCCAGCAGCCAAGACAGGCGGAGGGCTGAAGCTTTCTTT. This codes for CASSQDRRRAEAFF.

The chain couples TRBV29-1 to TRBJ2-7, with a tentative D call TRBD1 (6 bases). V was pared by 5 bases and J by 5 bases, with 13 bases between. Germline CDR1 reads SQVTM; CDR2 reads ANQGSEA. There are 12 residues in the CDR3. Written as DNA, the CDR3 is TGCAGCGTTACAGGGCGAACTAACGAGCAGTACTTC. It yields the protein CSVTGRTNEQYF.

The chain is built from TRBV7-2 and TRBJ2-7; D unresolved. The CDR3 runs to 12 residues. Germline CDR1 reads SGHTA; CDR2 reads FQGNSA. Trimming pared 4 bases from V and 1 base from J, leaving 5 bases between. CDR3 sequence reads: CASSSRSYEQYF. In DNA form, the CDR3 reads TGTGCCAGCAGCTCGAGGTCCTACGAGCAGTACTTC.

The rearrangement uses TRBV7-2 and TRBJ2-3, with a tentative D call TRBD2 (5 bases). The CDR3 totals 15 residues. From germline, CDR1 is SGHTA and CDR2 FQGNSA. V was pared by 1 base and J by 0 bases, with 8 bases between. CDR3 in amino acids: CASSLDGISTDTQYF. CDR3 nucleotides: TGTGCCAGCAGCTTAGACGGGATTAGCACAGATACGCAGTATTTT.

Here the CDR3 reads CASSPTRTEAFF. CDR3 sequence (DNA): TGTGCCAGCTCACCAACTAGAACTGAAGCTTTCTTT. The rearrangement joins TRBV18 to TRBJ1-1, with D unresolved. Germline loops: CDR1 KGHSH, CDR2 LQKENI. The CDR3 has 12 residues. The V gene lost 2 bases and the J gene lost 5 bases, with 6 bases spanning the gap.

This clone was observed a handful of times. V is TRBV7-9 and J is TRBJ2-1, with 9 nucleotides matching TRBD1. Germline CDR1 reads SEHNR; CDR2 reads FQNEAQ (reference sequence). The V and J ends lost 8 bases and 8 bases, in that order; junction bases with no gene match: 10. This CDR3 spans 14 amino acids. The DNA for the CDR3 is TGTGCCAGCGAAGGCAGACAGGGGGGTCATGAGCAGTTCTTC. Translated, it gives CASEGRQGGHEQFF.

This clone occurred a few times. CDR3 residues: CASSPQVELFF. CDR3 in DNA: TGTGCCAGCAGCCCTCAGGTTGAGCTGTTTTTT. The rearrangement joins TRBV7-9 to TRBJ1-4; D remains ambiguous. The germline V and J ends were trimmed by 5 bases and 14 bases, with 12 bases remaining between them. The germline V gene has CDR1 SEHNR and CDR2 FQNEAQ (reference sequence). CDR3 length equals 11 residues.

This clone was recorded a few times. The chain carries TRBV28 and TRBJ2-7; D unresolved. Per germline, CDR1 MDHEN and CDR2 SYDVKM. V was pared by 10 bases and J by 4 bases, with 11 bases between. CDR3 length: 11 amino acids. CDR3 residues: CATLGRYEQYF. Written as DNA, the CDR3 is TGTGCCACCCTTGGGCGTTACGAGCAGTACTTC.

The gene calls are TRBV28 and TRBJ2-2; no reliable D call. V dropped 10 bases and J dropped 1 base, with 13 bases sitting between them. The CDR3 consists of 14 residues. CDR1 is MDHEN and CDR2 is SYDVKM in the germline V gene. The CDR3 region has the DNA TGTGCCACCTCGCGGAGTTTGAACACCGGGGAGCTGTTTTTT. Amino acids: CATSRSLNTGELFF.

On this clone: An end of the junction does not agree with germline; a read error may underlie this. This sequence joins TRBV5-4 and TRBJ1-1, with no clear D. Germline CDR1 is SGHNT and CDR2 is YYREEE (reference sequence). The CDR3 spans 13 residues. The CDR3, as DNA: TGCGCCAGCAGCCAAGAAGCGGAGCGGGAAGCTTTCTTT. It encodes CASSQEAEREAFF.

CDR3 protein: CASSETWSAPDTQYF. The CDR3 bases are TGTGCCAGCAGTGAAACTTGGAGTGCTCCAGATACGCAGTATTTT. The chain combines TRBV25-1 with TRBJ2-3; no clear D gene. Trimming took off 2 bases at V and 4 bases at J, with 13 bases between the two ends. Germline-derived CDR1 and CDR2 are MGHDK and SYGVNS. The CDR3 length is 15 residues. Together with reference TRBV25-1 and TRBJ2-3, the CDR3 gives the full variable domain: EADIYQTPRYLVIGTGKKITLECSQTMGHDKMYWYQQDPGMELHLIHYSYGVNSTEKGDLSSESTVSRIRTEHFPLTLESARPSHTSQYLCASSETWSAPDTQYFGPGTRLTVL.

The chain couples TRBV5-4 to TRBJ2-1; D is undetermined. Germline CDR1 reads SGHNT; CDR2 reads YYREEE (reference sequence). This CDR3 comprises 15 residues. V dropped 3 bases and J dropped 2 bases, with 12 bases sitting between them. The CDR3 nucleotides are TGTGCCAGCAGCTCAGAGACATATACCTACAATGAGCAGTTCTTC. It yields the protein CASSSETYTYNEQFF. The entire variable domain, with the rest obtained from reference TRBV5-4 and TRBJ2-1, is as follows: ETGVTQSPTHLIKTRGQQVTLRCSSQSGHNTVSWYQQALGQGPQFIFQYYREEENGRGNFPPRFSGLQFPNYSSELNVNALELDDSALYLCASSSETYTYNEQFFGPGTRLTVL.

The rearrangement links TRBV6-5 to TRBJ1-2; D is uncertain. V lost 7 bases and J 8 bases, leaving 20 bases between the germline ends. Per germline, CDR1 MNHEY and CDR2 SVGAGI. This CDR3 has 14 residues. CDR3 in amino acids: CASKSPLEGGGYTF. The CDR3 nucleotides read TGTGCCAGCAAAAGTCCCTTGGAGGGAGGGGGCTACACCTTC.

The chain joins TRBV9 to TRBJ2-3; 14 nucleotides agree with TRBD2. With 3 bases clipped from V and 5 bases from J, the junction kept 2 bases outside the gene matches. The CDR3 spans 15 residues. Germline V gene sequence: CDR1 SGDLS, CDR2 YYNGEE. The CDR3 sequence: CASSAGTSGGDTQYF. The CDR3 DNA follows: TGTGCCAGCAGCGCCGGGACTAGCGGGGGAGATACGCAGTATTTT.